The entry below describes one TCR beta chain. The CDR3 covers 14 residues. The germline V gene encodes CDR1 SQVTM and CDR2 ANQGSEA. This entry belongs to a study of T cells expressing NK-cell markers. Study-level background: Of eight sequenced donors, seven were HCMV-seropositive and one HCMV-seronegative.

UMI-tagged 5'RACE template switching yielded the TCR beta cDNA. Reanalyzing the 5' RACE reads, TCRdb keeps one entry per CDR3 protein, without DNA. The sample includes 500,000 or so distinct CDR3 sequences. What was sequenced was blood T cells: a sorted CD56 or NKG2C T cell subset, CD4+ or CD8+ T cells, or bulk PBMC T cells (not recorded which). This chain connects TRBV29-1 to TRBJ2-3; the D call of TRBD1 rests on TCRdb alone, since no DNA is present to check it. The sequence came from a man between 18 and 35 years old in good health. The CDR3 spells CSVGALLSRDTQYF.